One and the same sample provided the 5 T cell receptor beta chains below, sequenced in a study of regulatory T cells in long-lasting Graves disease. Time point given: newly diagnosed GD, antithyroid drugs for less than 3 months. Extracted PBMC RNA gave rise to the TCR library. iRepertoire HTBI primers and Arm-PCR of CDR3 regions built TCR beta libraries. In TCRdb, the multiplex PCR reads were re-called with MiXCR into one record per CDR3 protein. This table has 400,000 to 550,000 distinct CDR3 sequences, approximately 16% appearing once. In addition, the sample was reused for a study of T cells in Graves' hyperthyroidism and ophthalmopathy.

The sequenced sample was peripheral blood mononuclear cells (PBMCs), obtained at new diagnosis, from a patient treated with antithyroid drugs. The receptors were gathered from a woman aged 25 to 39 with Graves disease.

This clonotype was observed many times. The V call is TRBV28, the J call TRBJ2-2; 7 nucleotides align to TRBD1. Per the germline V gene, CDR1 is MDHEN and CDR2 is SYDVKM. The length of the CDR3 is 15 residues. V shed 5 bases, J shed 7 bases, and the junction held 10 bases outside the gene matches. CDR3 nucleotide sequence: TGTGCCAGCAGTCACCGACAGGGAAGAAGCGGGGAGCTGTTTTTT. Amino acids: CASSHRQGRSGELFF.

This clonotype has at least ten counts. The gene calls are TRBV7-9 and TRBJ1-2, with 8 positions matching TRBD1. With V trimmed by 10 bases and J by 4 bases, 8 bases remained unmatched. CDR3 size: 13 residues. Looked up from germline, CDR1 is SEHNR and CDR2 is FQNEAQ (reference sequence). The CDR3 loop is CATTNRGFYGYTF. CDR3 nucleotides: TGTGCCACCACCAACAGGGGGTTCTATGGCTACACCTTC.

The chain uses TRBV28 and TRBJ2-5; 8 nucleotides match TRBD2. The CDR3 loop spans 15 amino acids. Germline CDR1 is MDHEN and CDR2 is SYDVKM. With V trimmed by 6 bases and J by 5 bases, 11 bases remained unmatched. CDR3 in DNA: TGTGCCAGCAGGGGTAGCGGGGCCTTTGGGGAGACCCAGTACTTC. Amino acids: CASRGSGAFGETQYF.

The chain couples TRBV6-4 to TRBJ1-1; D is possibly TRBD1 (5 bases). Between the trimmed V and J ends, which lost 6 bases and 7 bases, there was a span of 18 bases. CDR1 and CDR2 (germline): MRHNA, SNTAGT. The CDR3 is made up of 14 amino acids. CDR3 DNA sequence: TGTGCCAGCAGAGTTGGGACGGGCGTAGGTGAAGCTTTCTTT. Protein: CASRVGTGVGEAFF.

This clonotype was found a few times. The chain links TRBV6-2 or TRBV6-3 to TRBJ2-3, with 7 nucleotides matching TRBD2. The J segment lost 4 bases and the V segment lost 0 bases, leaving 1 base of the junction unmatched. This CDR3 has 14 residues. Germline CDR1 MNHEY, CDR2 SVGEGT. The CDR3 DNA follows: TGTGCCAGCAGTTACTCGCGGGAGTCAGATACGCAGTATTTT. Protein product: CASSYSRESDTQYF.